The text below deals with one TCR beta chain. This clone appeared once. What antigen it recognizes has not been identified. Per-nucleotide qualities are absent, and no much larger clonotype sits a single base away. The data were taken from a study of blood T cell repertoires in COVID-19 (dated by TCRdb to the early 2020s). With regard to the full study: Samples covering the acute and convalescent phases of COVID-19 were provided by collaborators in the United States, Italy and Spain. The material from the prospective study consisted of cDNA or gDNA derived from T cells, B-cell-depleted T cells, or PBMCs. Deeply sampled blood TCRbeta repertoires from subjects exposed to, actively infected with, or recovered from COVID-19 were included in the dataset. The repertoires were released in a freely available public database meant as a resource for research on the immune response to SARS-CoV-2. Samples were obtained from the ongoing ImmuneRACE study (first 160 participants) and from 1,254 subjects provided by 6 global collaborators. Nearly every sample came with metadata listing a de-identified subject ID, COVID-19 status, age in years and sex. Where HLA class I and class II types were available, the types were taken from metadata supplied by the sample provider, not from assay-based typing. Beyond this particular receptor, the publication reports: The amount of clinical and demographic metadata varied by source and participant and was provided uncurated.

Samples from volunteer blood donors who had recovered from COVID-19 were contributed by a second Seattle source. Whole blood was collected in K2EDTA tubes by collaborating institutions according to the institutions' own protocols. Collaborator samples were shipped for TCRbeta analysis as frozen whole blood, isolated PBMCs, or DNA extracted from either sample type. TCRbeta CDR3 regions were amplified from genomic DNA by means of the immunoSEQ Assay, a bias-controlled multiplex PCR. For the original study's pipeline: The number of nucleated cells in each sample was estimated by amplification of reference gene primers within the assay. To quantify the absolute abundance of each unique TCRbeta CDR3 rearrangement, sequence reads were collapsed and filtered. For each sample, productive Simpson clonality was calculated by taking the square root of Simpson's diversity index across productive rearrangements. TCRdb holds this immuneACCESS table with in-frame rearrangements only. Some clones are missing; in checked studies, unresolved V genes explain under half, and the rest has no known cause. V, J and clone size are taken as reported in that table, and D and trimming were inferred from the DNA itself. The sample table contains 150,000 to 200,000 clones; only one count was recorded for 80% to 90% of them. The ten largest clonotypes hold around 1.9% of the sample.

As encoded in the germline V gene, CDR1 is MDHEN while CDR2 is SYDVKM. The junction shows trimming of 2 bases on V and 6 bases on J, plus 13 bases between the germline ends. Taken from cysteine to phenylalanine, the CDR3 has 15 residues. Only the CDR3 DNA is retained, 45 bases long and in frame from the first base. The chain couples TRBV28 to TRBJ1-4, with no D gene named confidently. Sequencing was done on a sample of peripheral blood. The receptor was derived from a man between 18 and 35 years old who had recovered from COVID-19. The CDR3 sequence is CASSLRGPRDEKLFF. The bases read TGTGCCAGCAGTTTACGCGGGCCGAGGGATGAAAAACTGTTTTTT.